Presented here are 29 T cell receptor beta chains from one specimen sequenced in a study of tumor and adjacent non-tumor tissue in lung cancer. RNA was extracted from bulk tissue without any cell sorting. Distant lung tissue was collected more than 3 cm away from the tumor edge. Three rounds of nested PCR, following a modified ARM-PCR protocol, produced the TCRbeta library. TCRdb called the multiplex PCR reads again in MiXCR, with one record for every CDR3 protein. Counted here are roughly 74,000 distinct CDR3 sequences, 76% occurring once; the ten biggest clones make up around two fifths. Sequencing input: distant non-tumor lung tissue. Every receptor here comes from a man aged 70-80 years with non-small cell lung cancer.

Details on this clonotype: The junction shows a germline mismatch at one end, possibly a read error. V is TRBV10-3 and J is TRBJ2-7; 8 bases line up with TRBD2. This CDR3 spans 18 amino acids. Germline lookup yields CDR1 ENHRY and CDR2 SYGVKD. DNA for the CDR3: TGTGCCATTAGTGACTTGGAGGGAGCGGGGGATCCGCCTTACGAGCAGTACTTC. Its protein product is CAISDLEGAGDPPYEQYF.

The chain joins TRBV6-5 to TRBJ2-6; TRBD1 agrees at 8 bases. J gave up 10 bases and V 4 bases, and 15 bases lay outside the gene matches. This CDR3 comprises 17 residues. Germline V gene data show CDR1 as MNHEY and CDR2 as SVGAGI. The CDR3: CASSSGTGGSGVNVLTF. The CDR3 nucleotides are TGTGCCAGCAGTTCCGGGACAGGTGGCTCTGGGGTTAACGTCCTGACTTTC.

The V gene is TRBV5-1, the J gene TRBJ2-5, with D possibly being TRBD2 (6 bases). Germline values: CDR1 SGHRS, CDR2 YFSETQ. V was shortened by 1 base and J by 11 bases, with 30 bases between the two germline ends. There are 18 residues in the CDR3. The CDR3 protein is CASSLLSLGLSGGDAQYF. The CDR3 DNA is TGCGCCAGCAGCTTGTTGAGTTTGGGACTTTCTGGGGGAGATGCACAGTACTTC.

With respect to this clonotype: Here the CDR3 omits its conserved ending phenylalanine or tryptophan, so a read error is the likely source. The chain links TRBV14 to TRBJ2-5, with D maybe TRBD2 (6 bases). The CDR3 runs 11 residues. Germline lookup yields CDR1 SGHDN and CDR2 FVKESK. CDR3: CGSSQAGTQYL. CDR3 nucleotide sequence: TGTGGCAGCAGCCAAGCTGGGACTCAGTACCTC.

This chain uses TRBV2 with TRBJ1-2, with D hard to call. CDR3 length equals 12 residues. Trimming stripped 7 bases from V and 7 bases from J, with 13 bases between. Germline CDR1 and CDR2: SNHLY and FYNNEI. The CDR3 loop is CASKRNGSGYTF. Here the CDR3 DNA reads TGTGCCAGCAAGAGGAACGGCTCTGGCTACACCTTC.

The sample holds many counts of this clonotype. This chain uses TRBV28 with TRBJ1-5; the match to TRBD1 covers 8 bases. The ends lost 5 bases at V and 4 bases at J; junction bases unmatched: 7. The CDR3 totals 15 residues. Germline values: CDR1 MDHEN, CDR2 SYDVKM. The CDR3 DNA follows: TGTGCCAGCAGTCACCTCCGGACAGGGAATCAGCCCCAGCATTTT. Residues: CASSHLRTGNQPQHF. The full variable domain, completed using reference TRBV28 and TRBJ1-5, is DVKVTQSSRYLVKRTGEKVFLECVQDMDHENMFWYRQDPGLGLRLIYFSYDVKMKEKGDIPEGYSVSREKKERFSLILESASTNQTSMYLCASSHLRTGNQPQHFGDGTRLSIL.

Notes on this clonotype: No conserved phenylalanine or tryptophan is present at the end of the CDR3, so a read error is the likely explanation. V is TRBV29-1 and J is TRBJ2-1; TRBD2 aligns across 13 bases. This CDR3 spans 15 amino acids. The V gene's germline CDR1 is SQVTM and CDR2 ANQGSEA. V lost 8 bases and J lost 5; bases outside the gene matches: 9. The CDR3 DNA follows: TGCAGCCTATTAGGACTAGCGGGAGCGAACAATGAGCAGTTCTTA. Its translation: CSLLGLAGANNEQFL.

With respect to this clonotype: Germline and junction disagree at one end, which may indicate a read error. This CDR3 is CANTRREVRTDKQYF. CDR3 nucleotides: TGTGCCAACACCCGTCGGGAAGTACGCACAGATAAGCAGTATTTT. The chain carries TRBV11-3 and TRBJ2-3; weak D call: TRBD2 (5 bases). Germline assignment: CDR1 SGHNT and CDR2 YENEEA. CDR3 length: 15 residues.

As to this clonotype: Compared with germline, one end of the junction differs, possibly owing to a read error. The J gene is TRBJ2-5, the V gene TRBV29-1; D is uncertain. Germline values: CDR1 SQVTM, CDR2 ANQGSEA. The CDR3 has 16 amino acids. CDR3 bases: TGCAGCGCCAAGCCCTACCTCCAGACATGTCAAGAGACTCAGTACTTT. Amino acids: CSAKPYLQTCQETQYF.

Regarding this clonotype: One end of the junction is discordant with germline, which a read error may explain. V gene TRBV20-1 combines with J gene TRBJ1-1; D possibly corresponds to TRBD1 (5 bases). The germline V gene has CDR1 DFQATT and CDR2 SNEGSKA (reference sequence). The CDR3 runs 14 residues. CDR3 DNA sequence: TGCAGTGCTACAGAGGGACGGTGGAACACTGAATCTTTCTTT. The encoded protein is CSATEGRWNTESFF.

In regard to this clonotype: The junction departs from the called germline gene at one end, perhaps through a read error. CDR3 nucleotides: TGTGCCACCAGCTTGGACAGGGGATGGAATGGCTACACCTTC. Amino acid sequence: CATSLDRGWNGYTF. The genes are TRBV5-5 and TRBJ1-2; 9 bases fit TRBD1. Per the germline V gene, CDR1 is SGHKS and CDR2 is YYEKEE (reference sequence). The length of the CDR3 is 14 residues.

This clonotype was found once. This sequence may be a read error, since a much larger clone differs from it by one base. The chain joins TRBV5-1 to TRBJ2-2, with D unresolved. Trimming pared 0 bases from V and 6 bases from J, leaving 9 bases between. There are 14 residues in the CDR3. The germline gives CDR1 SGHRS, CDR2 YFSETQ. CDR3 sequence (DNA): TGCGCCAGCAGCTTGGAGGCAGAGGCCGGGGAGCTGTTTTTT. Protein sequence: CASSLEAEAGELFF. Full variable domain (remainder filled in from reference TRBV5-1 and TRBJ2-2): KAGVTQTPRYLIKTRGQQVTLSCSPISGHRSVSWYQQTPGQGLQFLFEYFSETQRNKGNFPGRFSGRQFSNSRSEMNVSTLELGDSALYLCASSLEAEAGELFFGEGSRLTVL.

Comments on this clonotype: Germline and junction disagree at one end, which may indicate a read error. The chain employs TRBV11-2 and TRBJ2-7; D may be TRBD1 (6 bases). CDR1 is SGHAT, CDR2 FQNNGV, per germline. The CDR3 sequence is 15 residues long. The CDR3 sequence: CASSSDQGSPYEWFF. In nucleotides, the CDR3 is TGTGCCAGCAGCTCAGATCAGGGGTCCCCCTACGAGTGGTTCTTC. The full variable domain, rest sourced from reference TRBV11-2 and TRBJ2-7, is EAGVAQSPRYKIIEKRQSVAFWCNPISGHATLYWYQQILGQGPKLLIQFQNNGVVDDSQLPKDRFSAERLKGVDSTLKIQPAKLEDSAVYLCASSSDQGSPYEWFFGPGTRLTVT.

On this clonotype itself: The conserved closing phenylalanine or tryptophan is absent in this CDR3, likely reflecting a read error. This sequence joins TRBV10-3 and TRBJ2-3; TRBD2 matches 12 bases. CDR1 is ENHRY and CDR2 is SYGVKD in the germline V gene. Unmatched junction bases numbered 8, after V lost 7 bases and J lost 3 bases. This CDR3 region has 16 residues. Written as DNA, the CDR3 is TGTGCCATCATCGATGGACTAGCGGGAATAACAGATACGCAGTATTCT. Translation gives CAIIDGLAGITDTQYS.

This chain joins TRBV11-2 and TRBJ2-3; tentatively, D is TRBD2 (6 bases). This CDR3 has 15 residues. The germline V and J ends were trimmed by 1 base and 5 bases, with 13 bases remaining between them. CDR1 and CDR2 (germline): SGHAT, FQNNGV. CDR3 loop: CASSLASLSGDTQYF. The CDR3 nucleotides read TGTGCCAGCAGCTTAGCATCCCTTAGCGGAGATACGCAGTATTTT.

About this clonotype itself: A much larger clone lies a single base off, so this may be a read error. V gene TRBV5-1 combines with J gene TRBJ2-7; the D is unclear. The CDR3 sequence is 13 residues long. V lost 1 base to trimming and J lost 3 bases, with 8 bases between them. CDR1 is SGHRS, CDR2 YFSETQ, per germline. In nucleotides, the CDR3 is TGCGCCAGCAGCTTGTTGGGGTACTACGAGCAGTACTTC. It translates to CASSLLGYYEQYF.

This clonotype was counted a few times. In this CDR3 the conserved last residue, phenylalanine or tryptophan, is missing, so a read error is likely. The rearrangement uses TRBV12-3 or TRBV12-4 and TRBJ1-5, with 12 bases fitting TRBD1. The CDR3 spans 15 residues. CDR3: CASNLGTGGNQLQHI. The CDR3 coding sequence is TGTGCCAGCAATTTAGGGACAGGGGGCAATCAGCTCCAGCATATT.

The chain employs TRBV5-4 and TRBJ2-2, with D possibly matching TRBD2 (6 bases). This CDR3 spans 18 amino acids. With 8 bases removed from V and 1 base from J, the gap between germline ends came to 24 bases. The germline V gene has CDR1 SGHNT and CDR2 YYREEE (reference sequence). The CDR3, as DNA: TGTGCCAGTAGCCCGCCGGGACTGGGTTTAATGAACACCGGGGAGCTGTTTTTT. Amino acids: CASSPPGLGLMNTGELFF. Full variable domain (remainder filled in from reference TRBV5-4 and TRBJ2-2): ETGVTQSPTHLIKTRGQQVTLRCSSQSGHNTVSWYQQALGQGPQFIFQYYREEENGRGNFPPRFSGLQFPNYSSELNVNALELDDSALYLCASSPPGLGLMNTGELFFGEGSRLTVL.

As to this clonotype: One junction end disagrees with the germline gene, perhaps due to a read error. The chain carries TRBV11-3 and TRBJ1-1, with 7 bases fitting TRBD1. The CDR3 contains 16 residues. Germline CDR1 SGHNT, CDR2 YENEEA. CDR3 protein: CASSVRDRTMKTEVFF. Here the CDR3 DNA reads TGTGCCAGCAGCGTCCGGGACAGAACCATGAAAACTGAAGTTTTCTTT.

Of note for this clonotype: A read error may be the cause here, since a much bigger clone is one base away. The CDR3 end shows no conserved phenylalanine or tryptophan, and so a read error is likely. The J gene is TRBJ1-1, the V gene TRBV6-5, with 9 bases matching TRBD1. This CDR3 is 15 amino acids long. CDR1 MNHEY and CDR2 SVGAGI come from the germline V gene. V lost 5 bases to trimming and J lost 0 bases; unmatched junction nucleotides: 4. This CDR3 reads CASSARQGVNTEAFV. In DNA form, the CDR3 reads TGTGCCAGCAGTGCCCGACAGGGGGTGAACACTGAAGCTTTCGTT.

With regard to this clonotype: An end of the junction does not agree with germline; a read error may underlie this. J is TRBJ2-5 and V is TRBV28; 8 bases fit TRBD2. The CDR3 has 14 residues. Germline loops: CDR1 MDHEN, CDR2 SYDVKM. The CDR3 loop is CVSRTGLAEETQYF. CDR3 bases: TGTGTCAGCAGAACCGGACTAGCTGAAGAGACCCAGTACTTC. The full variable domain, rest sourced from reference TRBV28 and TRBJ2-5, is DVKVTQSSRYLVKRTGEKVFLECVQDMDHENMFWYRQDPGLGLRLIYFSYDVKMKEKGDIPEGYSVSREKKERFSLILESASTNQTSMYLCVSRTGLAEETQYFGPGTRLLVL.

In the case of this clonotype: It is likely a read error, because the conserved phenylalanine at the end of the CDR3 is missing. The chain is built from TRBV29-1 and TRBJ2-7, with 10 positions matching TRBD1. Germline lookup yields CDR1 SQVTM and CDR2 ANQGSEA. Losses at the gene ends were 6 bases for V and 4 bases for J; bases not matched to a gene: 6. The CDR3 is made up of 13 amino acids. The CDR3 here is CSVTGTGEYEQYL. The CDR3 nucleotides read TGCAGCGTGACCGGGACAGGGGAGTACGAGCAGTACTTA.

With regard to this clonotype: The junction departs from the called germline gene at one end, perhaps through a read error. CDR3 sequence (DNA): TGCAGTGCCAGGAGACAGATGGATTCAGCCCTCCACTTT. Its protein is CSARRQMDSALHF. The chain recombines TRBV20-1 with TRBJ1-6, with a possible D match to TRBD1 (5 bases). In germline, CDR1 is DFQATT, CDR2 SNEGSKA (reference sequence). The CDR3 loop spans 13 amino acids.

With respect to this clonotype: A junction end diverges from the germline sequence, so it may reflect a read error. This chain connects TRBV20-1 to TRBJ2-5; tentative D call: TRBD2 (6 bases). CDR3 length: 15 amino acids. The germline V gene has CDR1 DFQATT and CDR2 SNEGSKA (reference sequence). The CDR3 DNA reads as TGTAGTGCTAGAGAGCGGGCGGGGAAAGGGGAGACCCAGTACTTC. It codes for CSARERAGKGETQYF.

Notes on this clonotype: The junction does not match germline at one end; this may be a read error. For the CDR3, the DNA is TGTGCCTGCAGCTCCTTTGTCCGGGACAGGACCTATGAGCAATACTTC. It codes for CACSSFVRDRTYEQYF. The chain is built from TRBV5-6 and TRBJ2-7; 8 bases fit TRBD1. The V gene's germline CDR1 is SGHDT and CDR2 YYEEEE. There are 16 residues in the CDR3.

Of note for this clonotype: A much more abundant neighbour one base away suggests this may be a read error. The chain carries TRBV2 and TRBJ2-7, with D possibly TRBD1 on 6 matching bases. Trimming took off 4 bases at V and 7 bases at J, with 14 bases between the two ends. This CDR3 has 13 amino acids. CDR1 is SNHLY and CDR2 is FYNNEI in the germline V gene. The CDR3 region has the DNA TGTGCCAGCAGTGCAGGGGACCGCCGGGAGCAGTACTTC. Its translation is CASSAGDRREQYF. The full variable domain, its missing parts supplied by reference TRBV2 and TRBJ2-7, is EPEVTQTPSHQVTQMGQEVILRCVPISNHLYFYWYRQILGQKVEFLVSFYNNEISEKSEIFDDQFSVERPDGSNFTLKIRSTKLEDSAMYFCASSAGDRREQYFGPGTRLTVT.

DNA of the CDR3: TGTGCCAGCAGTTACTCGGGACAGGAGGTTCGGCCCCAGCATTTT. This encodes CASSYSGQEVRPQHF. The chain uses TRBV6-2 or TRBV6-3 and TRBJ1-5, with 8 nucleotides matching TRBD1. Germline CDR1 and CDR2: MNHEY and SVGEGT. J lost 9 bases, V lost 0 bases, and 7 bases had no gene match. This CDR3 is 15 amino acids long.

Note on this clonotype: One junction end does not reproduce the germline sequence, and a read error may be involved. The chain is built from TRBV11-2 and TRBJ2-7; 8 nucleotides agree with TRBD1. Germline V gene sequence: CDR1 SGHAT, CDR2 FQNNGV. The CDR3 extends over 15 amino acids. CDR3 residues: CGSSLDQGAPYDQYF. The CDR3 region has the DNA TGTGGCAGCAGCTTAGATCAGGGGGCTCCCTACGATCAGTACTTC.

A note on this clonotype: One end of the junction varies from germline; a read error may be responsible. This sequence joins TRBV11-2 and TRBJ2-4; D gene ambiguous. There are 14 residues in the CDR3. From germline, CDR1 is SGHAT and CDR2 FQNNGV. The CDR3 loop is CASSPPVQVDIQYF. For the CDR3, the DNA is TGTGCCAGCAGCCCCCCGGTTCAAGTTGACATACAGTACTTC.